There are a few counts of the clone carrying this T cell receptor beta chain. Its antigen is not identified. V shed 0 bases and J shed 0 bases, with 11 bases lying between them. This CDR3 is 16 amino acids long. Germline CDR1 SGHTA, CDR2 FQGNSA. The data belong to a study of CD8+ T cells in alopecia areata. Study as a whole: Treatment comprised oral tofacitinib, 5 to 10 mg twice daily, in treated patients.

General observations from the study: Sequenced scalp T cells also include alphabeta T cells resident in normal skin.

Extraction of RNA preceded its reverse transcription into cDNA, which served as the sequencing template. Repertoires were generated with immunoSEQ multiplex PCR, while TCRdb's copy carries only in-frame clones and drops some. The sample includes roughly 250,000 clones, 65% to 70% of them seen just once. The chain links TRBV7-2 to TRBJ1-2; perhaps TRBD1 as D (5 bases). This specimen was CD4+ T cells sorted from blood, taken at week 0. The clonotype comes from a human donor with alopecia areata. The CDR3 DNA reads as TGTGCCAGCAGCTTAGCGCGGGACCGGACTAACTATGGCTACACCTTC. Translation gives CASSLARDRTNYGYTF.